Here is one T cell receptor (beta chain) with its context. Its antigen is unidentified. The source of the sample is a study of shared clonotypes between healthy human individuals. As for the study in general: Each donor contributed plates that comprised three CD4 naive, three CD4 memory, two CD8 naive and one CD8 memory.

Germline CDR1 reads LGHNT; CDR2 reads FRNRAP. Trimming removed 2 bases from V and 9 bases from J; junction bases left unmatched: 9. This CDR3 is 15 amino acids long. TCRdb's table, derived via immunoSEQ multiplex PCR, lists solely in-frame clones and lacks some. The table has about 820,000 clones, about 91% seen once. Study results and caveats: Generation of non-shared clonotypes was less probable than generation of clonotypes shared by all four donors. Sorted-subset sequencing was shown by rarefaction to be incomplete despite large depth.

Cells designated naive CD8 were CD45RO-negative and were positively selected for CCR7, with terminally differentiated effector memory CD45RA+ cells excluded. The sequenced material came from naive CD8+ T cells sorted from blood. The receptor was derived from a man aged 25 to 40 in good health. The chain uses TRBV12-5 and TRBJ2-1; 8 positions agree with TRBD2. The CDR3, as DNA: TGTGCTAGTGGTTTGTCGTCGGGAGGGCCGGGTGAGCAGTTCTTC. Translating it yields CASGLSSGGPGEQFF.